This T cell receptor beta chain was recovered during a study of shared clonotypes between healthy human individuals. Study-wide context: The plates for each donor numbered three CD4 naive, three CD4 memory, two CD8 naive and one CD8 memory. General observations from the study: Roughly 4.6% of naive CD4 clonotypes were common to four donors.

About this clone: As yet, its antigen is unknown.

The authors' processing: Without quality scores, immunoSEQ junctional reads could not be filtered like full-length reads. Clones were read by immunoSEQ multiplex PCR, and TCRdb kept only the in-frame ones, dropping some. V and J calls and clone size are those listed in that table; D and trimming were worked out from the DNA. The top ten clones hold 11% of a sample with some 240,000 clones, approximately 65% of them seen once. The CD4+ fraction was divided into a CD45RA+ naive subset and a CD45RA-negative memory subset. Trimming cost V 2 bases and J 0 bases, with 26 bases left between them. The CDR3 consists of 22 residues. The germline CDR1 and CDR2 sequences are SSHAT and FNYEAQ (reference sequence).

Material for sequencing was memory CD4+ T cells sorted from blood. Subset reported: CD45RA-negative fraction. The V and J genes are TRBV7-7 and TRBJ2-6; D assignment may be TRBD1 or TRBD2 (5 bases each). The sequence derives from a man younger than 40 in good health. The CDR3 is CASSLTTGPGYSHGSGANVLTF. CDR3 DNA sequence: TGTGCCAGCAGCTTAACGACGGGGCCAGGGTACTCCCACGGCTCTGGGGCCAACGTCCTGACTTTC. The full variable domain, in which reference TRBV7-7 and TRBJ2-6 provide the parts outside the CDR3, is GAGVSQSPRYKVTKRGQDVTLRCDPISSHATLYWYQQALGQGPEFLTYFNYEAQPDKSGLPSDRFSAERPEGSISTLTIQRTEQRDSAMYRCASSLTTGPGYSHGSGANVLTFGAGSRLTVL.